The T cell receptor (beta chain) described here comes from a study of T-cell memory formation after mild COVID-19. This CDR3 spans 13 amino acids. V gave up 1 base and J gave up 7 bases, with 13 bases separating them. Per the germline V gene, CDR1 is SQVTM and CDR2 is ANQGSEA. MiXCR, run by TCRdb on the 5' RACE reads, gives a single entry per CDR3 protein. Of 110,000 or so distinct CDR3 sequences in the sample, 22% are singletons; the top ten hold 40% to 50%. The sequencing input was PBMCs or a T cell subset sorted from them (not recorded which). The V call is TRBV29-1, the J call TRBJ1-2; perhaps TRBD1 as D (6 bases). This TCR derives from a man younger than 35 who had mild COVID-19 (a few samples of this study predate the infection). Cell type and time point are not known. The CDR3 DNA is TGCAGCGTTGAAGCCCCACAGGGTGGTGGCTACACCTTC. Protein sequence: CSVEAPQGGGYTF. Together with reference TRBV29-1 and TRBJ1-2, the CDR3 gives the full variable domain: SAVISQKPSRDICQRGTSLTIQCQVDSQVTMMFWYRQQPGQSLTLIATANQGSEATYESGFVIDKFPISRPNLTFSTLTVSNMSPEDSSIYLCSVEAPQGGGYTFGSGTRLTVV.